The sequence of this T cell receptor (beta chain) was determined in a study of T-cell reconstitution after alpha-beta-depleted transplantation in children. Trimming shortened V by 3 bases and J by 1 base, and 13 bases separated the two germline ends. The germline V gene encodes CDR1 MNHEY and CDR2 SMNVEV (reference sequence). This CDR3 has 15 residues. TCRbeta library preparation incorporated unique molecular identifiers. MiXCR, applied by TCRdb to the PCR reads, yields one record per CDR3 protein. The sample has more than 550,000 distinct CDR3 sequences, 10% to 13% seen once. The chain is built from TRBV27 and TRBJ2-7; a weak D match, TRBD2 (5 bases). The TCR was taken from a human donor who donated a stem cell graft to a child with acute myeloid leukemia. The sequenced sample was PBMCs from the stem cell graft donor, obtained from the stem cell graft. CDR3 amino acids: CASSFVPLGSYEQYF. CDR3 sequence (DNA): TGTGCCAGCAGTTTCGTGCCACTAGGGTCCTACGAGCAGTACTTC.